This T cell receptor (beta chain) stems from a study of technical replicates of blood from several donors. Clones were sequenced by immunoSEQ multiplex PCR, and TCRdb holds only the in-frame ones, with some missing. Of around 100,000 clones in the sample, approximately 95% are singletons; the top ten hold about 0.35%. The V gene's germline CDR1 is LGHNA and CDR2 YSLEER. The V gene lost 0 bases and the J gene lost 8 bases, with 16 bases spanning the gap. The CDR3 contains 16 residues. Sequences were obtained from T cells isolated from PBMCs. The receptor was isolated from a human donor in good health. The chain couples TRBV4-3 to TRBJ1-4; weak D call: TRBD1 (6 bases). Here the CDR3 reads CASSQDLGRGREKLFF. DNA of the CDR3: TGCGCCAGCAGCCAAGATCTGGGCAGGGGAAGGGAAAAACTGTTTTTT.